The entry below gives a single T cell receptor (beta chain) sequence along with its context. Germline loops: CDR1 SGHNT, CDR2 YYREEE (reference sequence). V shed 4 bases, J shed 2 bases, and the junction held 2 bases outside the gene matches. This CDR3 contains 13 residues. This sample is drawn from a study of blood T cell repertoires in COVID-19. Turning to the study itself: The analysed material was cDNA or gDNA that came from T cells, B-cell-depleted T cells, or PBMCs.

Sequencing was performed with immunoSEQ multiplex PCR; in TCRdb, only in-frame clones are kept and a portion is missing. The sample comprises some 220,000 clones, around 84% of which are singletons, and 9.7% rests with the top ten. This TCR derives from a man in his forties or fifties with active or convalescent COVID-19. Input material: peripheral blood. The rearrangement links TRBV5-4 to TRBJ2-7; the match to TRBD2 covers 8 bases. The CDR3 sequence is CASSTLAAYEQYF. CDR3 bases: TGTGCCAGCAGCACACTAGCGGCCTACGAGCAGTACTTC.